The 26 T cell receptor beta chains presented below share a single source sample, sequenced in a study of Ad26.COV2.S vaccination and SARS-CoV-2 variants. The treatment: some 19 received Ad26.COV2.S at low or high dose, single or two shots; roughly five received placebo; per-sample allocation not given. Collection of samples fell on day 63 after the first vaccine or placebo injection. Here immunoSEQ multiplex PCR was the method, and the copy in TCRdb shows in-frame clones only, minus some. The repertoire has 320,000 or so clones, 90% of them found once; the top ten carry roughly 6%. Source: peripheral blood, taken in a trial of Ad26.COV2.S vaccine versus placebo. These receptor sequences come from a person aged 18-60 years who received the Ad26.COV2.S COVID-19 vaccine or a placebo.

The table lists this clone with a few counts. The V call is TRBV6-6, the J call TRBJ2-7, with 11 positions matching TRBD1. The length of the CDR3 is 16 residues. Looked up from germline, CDR1 is MNHNY and CDR2 is SVGAGI (reference sequence). V trimming: 6 bases; J trimming: 1 base; junction bases outside the gene matches: 8. CDR3 coding DNA: TGTGCCAGCAGCCCTAAGGACAGGGGGCATTCCTACGAGCAGTACTTC. Translated, it gives CASSPKDRGHSYEQYF.

The chain has TRBV20-1 and TRBJ1-2, with D perhaps TRBD1 (6 bases). The CDR3 is 11 amino acids. CDR1 and CDR2 (germline): DFQATT, SNEGSKA (reference sequence). V dropped 6 bases and J dropped 8 bases, with 13 bases sitting between them. The CDR3: CSARQDLGYTF. As DNA, the CDR3 is TGCAGTGCCAGACAGGATCTCGGCTACACCTTC.

The chain recombines TRBV18 with TRBJ2-7; D ambiguous. V lost 4 bases and J lost 6, with 16 bases in between. The CDR3 is 14 amino acids. Germline V gene lookup returns CDR1 KGHSH and CDR2 LQKENI. The chain's CDR3 is CASSLYDLRREQYV. Here the CDR3 DNA reads TGTGCCAGCTCACTCTACGACCTGCGCCGCGAGCAGTACGTC.

In this sample, this clone turned up once. The gene calls are TRBV7-9 and TRBJ2-4; TRBD1 matches 9 bases. Germline values: CDR1 SEHNR, CDR2 FQNEAQ (reference sequence). The V gene end was trimmed by 4 bases and the J gene end by 8 bases; junction bases not matched to a gene: 3. The CDR3 contains 13 residues. The CDR3 spells CASSWTGEDIQYF. The CDR3 nucleotides read TGTGCCAGCAGCTGGACAGGGGAGGACATTCAGTACTTC.

The chain carries TRBV10-3 and TRBJ1-1, with D possibly matching TRBD1 (5 bases). CDR1 is ENHRY and CDR2 is SYGVKD in the germline V gene. CDR3 length: 13 amino acids. V was trimmed by 7 bases and J by 2 bases, leaving 11 bases between them. The CDR3 spells CAITTDSNTEAFF. The CDR3 bases are TGTGCCATCACCACTGACAGTAACACTGAAGCTTTCTTT.

The rearrangement uses TRBV5-1 and TRBJ1-1, with 7 bases lining up with TRBD1. This CDR3 comprises 11 residues. The germline gives CDR1 SGHRS, CDR2 YFSETQ. V was pared by 3 bases and J by 12 bases, with 5 bases of the junction left unmatched. This chain's CDR3 is CASSSGGGPFF. CDR3 nucleotides: TGCGCCAGCAGCTCAGGGGGTGGACCTTTCTTT.

This sequence joins TRBV10-3 and TRBJ2-1; 8 positions match TRBD1. Germline V gene lookup returns CDR1 ENHRY and CDR2 SYGVKD. The CDR3 runs 16 residues. With V trimmed by 6 bases and J by 6 bases, 13 bases remained unmatched. The CDR3: CAISTLDRVSGNEQFF. The CDR3 DNA sequence: TGTGCCATCAGCACCCTGGACAGGGTCTCGGGCAATGAGCAGTTCTTC.

The sample holds one count of this clone. The chain uses TRBV12-3 or TRBV12-4 and TRBJ1-2, with a tentative D call TRBD1 (5 bases). V lost 10 bases, J lost 4 bases, and 13 bases lay in between. The CDR3 contains 12 residues. The CDR3 coding sequence is TGTGCCACCGGGGCGGATTTCTATGGCTACACCTTC. Its protein is CATGADFYGYTF.

This sequence joins TRBV7-2 and TRBJ2-5, with D perhaps assigned TRBD1 or TRBD2 (5 bases each). Per germline, CDR1 SGHTA and CDR2 FQGNSA. CDR3 length: 16 residues. Trimming took 1 base from V and 1 from J, leaving 13 bases between them. The CDR3 DNA reads as TGTGCCAGCAGCTTAGTTGGGACGGCGAGCCAAGAGACCCAGTACTTC. It encodes CASSLVGTASQETQYF. Full variable domain (remainder filled in from reference TRBV7-2 and TRBJ2-5): GAGVSQSPSNKVTEKGKDVELRCDPISGHTALYWYRQSLGQGLEFLIYFQGNSAPDKSGLPSDRFSAERTGGSVSTLTIQRTQQEDSAVYLCASSLVGTASQETQYFGPGTRLLVL.

The chain combines TRBV7-8 with TRBJ1-3, with D hard to call. The V end lost 5 bases, the J end lost 0 bases, and 17 bases lay between the germline ends. Per the germline V gene, CDR1 is SGHVS and CDR2 is FQNEAQ. The CDR3 loop spans 17 amino acids. CDR3 coding DNA: TGTGCCAGCAGCCCCCACACAAGCCTCTTCTCTGGAAACACCATATATTTT. It specifies CASSPHTSLFSGNTIYF. The whole variable domain, filled in from reference TRBV7-8 and TRBJ1-3, reads GAGVSQSPRYKVAKRGQDVALRCDPISGHVSLFWYQQALGQGPEFLTYFQNEAQLDKSGLPSDRFFAERPEGSVSTLKIQRTQQEDSAVYLCASSPHTSLFSGNTIYFGEGSWLTVV.

The chain employs TRBV29-1 and TRBJ1-5; no definite D call. V lost 4 bases to trimming and J lost 0 bases, with 4 bases between them. In germline, CDR1 is SQVTM, CDR2 ANQGSEA. The CDR3 spans 12 residues. The CDR3 DNA is TGCAGCGTTGGGGCTAGCAATCAGCCCCAGCATTTT. This translates into CSVGASNQPQHF.

The V gene is TRBV6-6, the J gene TRBJ2-3; 7 nucleotides match TRBD1. Germline V lookup: CDR1 MNHNY, CDR2 SVGAGI (reference sequence). J lost 4 bases, V lost 2 bases, and 0 bases had no gene match. There are 13 residues in the CDR3. The CDR3 nucleotides read TGTGCCAGCAGTTACCAGGGGGCAGATACGCAGTATTTT. Protein product: CASSYQGADTQYF.

V and J are TRBV28 and TRBJ2-2, with TRBD2 matching 14 bases. The V gene end was trimmed by 10 bases and the J gene end by 4 bases; junction bases not matched to a gene: 14. CDR1 MDHEN and CDR2 SYDVKM come from the germline V gene. CDR3 length: 18 residues. The CDR3 protein is CATHGIPGTSGSTGELFF. The DNA for the CDR3 is TGTGCCACCCATGGGATTCCCGGGACTAGCGGGAGCACCGGGGAGCTGTTTTTT.

The chain joins TRBV5-6 to TRBJ2-6; D remains unclear. V shed 4 bases and J shed 1 base, with 9 bases lying between them. Germline V lookup: CDR1 SGHDT, CDR2 YYEEEE. This CDR3 has 15 amino acids. DNA for the CDR3: TGTGCCAGCAGCCGGAAAGAATCTGGGGCCAACGTCCTGACTTTC. It yields the protein CASSRKESGANVLTF.

The chain combines TRBV27 with TRBJ2-7, with D tentatively TRBD1 (5 bases). V was shortened by 4 bases and J by 0 bases, with 10 bases between the two germline ends. The CDR3 is 14 residues long. CDR1 is MNHEY and CDR2 is SMNVEV in the germline V gene (reference sequence). CDR3 protein: CASSWVDNSYEQYF. The CDR3 nucleotides are TGTGCCAGCAGTTGGGTGGACAACTCCTACGAGCAGTACTTC.

The chain carries TRBV30 and TRBJ1-1; D perhaps matches TRBD1 (5 bases). V shed 2 bases and J shed 0 bases, with 19 bases lying between them. Germline CDR1 and CDR2: GTSNPN and SVGIG (reference sequence). This CDR3 has 17 amino acids. CDR3 sequence: CAWSSGRAPLMNTEAFF. The CDR3 DNA reads TGTGCCTGGAGTTCGGGCAGGGCCCCGCTCATGAACACTGAAGCTTTCTTT.

Here the CDR3 DNA reads TGTGCCAGCAGTGTAGGCCGGGACAGGGGCACAGATACGCAGTATTTT. This sequence encodes CASSVGRDRGTDTQYF. This chain uses TRBV6-1 with TRBJ2-3, with 9 bases that match TRBD1. This CDR3 contains 16 residues. The junction had 6 bases not matched to a gene; V was cut back by 4 bases and J by 1 base. The germline gives CDR1 MNHNS, CDR2 SASEGT.

This chain joins TRBV11-2 and TRBJ2-1; perhaps TRBD2 as D (6 bases). Germline lookup yields CDR1 SGHAT and CDR2 FQNNGV. The V end lost 6 bases, the J end lost 0 bases, and 24 bases lay between the germline ends. CDR3 size: 19 residues. The CDR3 bases are TGTGCCAGCAGTTTACCTCTAACGGGAGAGAGACTCTCCTACAATGAGCAGTTCTTC. This sequence encodes CASSLPLTGERLSYNEQFF.

The rearrangement links TRBV6-5 to TRBJ1-1; TRBD1 is a possible D gene (6 bases). Trimming pared 0 bases from V and 5 bases from J, leaving 13 bases between. Germline CDR1 MNHEY, CDR2 SVGAGI. The CDR3 spans 15 residues. For the CDR3, the DNA is TGTGCCAGCAGTTACTCCGGGGGGCGTGGGACTGAAGCTTTCTTT. It translates to CASSYSGGRGTEAFF.

V gene TRBV18 combines with J gene TRBJ1-2; no firm D call. The CDR3 contains 15 residues. The germline V gene has CDR1 KGHSH and CDR2 LQKENI. The ends were cut back, 2 bases at V and 0 bases at J, with 10 bases in the middle. The DNA of the CDR3 is TGTGCCAGCTCACCAAATTTCGGAACTAACTATGGCTACACCTTC. Translating gives CASSPNFGTNYGYTF.

The V and J genes are TRBV27 and TRBJ1-1, with 8 nucleotides matching TRBD1. There are 13 residues in the CDR3. After removal of 6 bases from V and 6 bases from J, the junction contained 6 bases not matched to a gene. Looked up from germline, CDR1 is MNHEY and CDR2 is SMNVEV (reference sequence). The CDR3 sequence is CASSRTGLSEAFF. In DNA, the CDR3 is TGTGCCAGCAGCCGGACAGGGTTATCTGAAGCTTTCTTT.

The V gene is TRBV28, the J gene TRBJ2-7; D is possibly TRBD1 (5 bases). V was trimmed by 3 bases and J by 7 bases, leaving 16 bases between them. Germline-derived CDR1 and CDR2 are MDHEN and SYDVKM. This CDR3 is 14 amino acids long. CDR3 amino acids: CASSFAAGMGEQYV. In nucleotides, the CDR3 is TGTGCCAGCAGTTTTGCGGCAGGGATGGGAGAGCAGTACGTC.

The chain has TRBV12-3 or TRBV12-4 and TRBJ2-1; 9 bases fit TRBD1. The CDR3 length is 13 residues. Losses at the gene ends were 8 bases for V and 9 bases for J; bases not matched to a gene: 8. CDR3 bases: TGTGCCAGCGGTCGGGACAGGGTAGGTGAGCAGTTCTTC. Residues: CASGRDRVGEQFF.

The J gene is TRBJ1-4, the V gene TRBV7-9; no reliable D call. From germline, CDR1 is SEHNR and CDR2 FQNEAQ (reference sequence). CDR3 length: 16 amino acids. V lost 2 bases and J lost 2, with 12 bases in between. CDR3 sequence (DNA): TGTGCCAGCAGCTTATTACGGGCGGGCACTAATGAAAAACTGTTTTTT. This gives the protein CASSLLRAGTNEKLFF.

V is TRBV10-3 and J is TRBJ1-2; D unclear. The length of the CDR3 is 15 residues. The V end was cut by 6 bases, the J end by 0 bases, with 14 bases between. Germline-derived CDR1 and CDR2 are ENHRY and SYGVKD. The CDR3 nucleotides read TGTGCCATCAGGGAACAGACGGCCTCTAACTATGGCTACACCTTC. Protein sequence: CAIREQTASNYGYTF.

The chain couples TRBV5-1 to TRBJ1-6; TRBD1 agrees at 8 bases. J gave up 9 bases and V 4 bases, and 6 bases lay outside the gene matches. Germline V CDR1 and CDR2: SGHRS, YFSETQ. This CDR3 contains 14 residues. The CDR3 DNA sequence: TGCGCCAGCAGCCCGGGGACAGGCAGTTCACCCCTCCACTTT. Translating gives CASSPGTGSSPLHF.